This T cell receptor (beta chain) was recovered during a study of cytomegalovirus exposure and HLA in healthy donors. Whole-study results and caveats: Later, an analysis showed that TCR beta chains associated with HLA were more clonally expanded than others that were equally common. Follow-up analysis later connected one missense variant in DCLRE1C with trimming of TCR beta V- and J-genes.

Amplification used 60 Vbeta primers and 13 Jbeta primers. Authors' processing steps: An analysis performed later counted around 80 million unique TCR beta chains (roughly 11 million of them shared). Only in-frame clones appear in the TCRdb table, and some are missing; sequencing was by immunoSEQ multiplex PCR. Clone size and V and J calls were adopted from that table, with D and trimming inferred from the DNA. The data hold 89,000 or so clones, with more than 60% observed a single time. For this clone: Its target is unknown.

Germline V lookup: CDR1 SGDLS, CDR2 YYNGEE. The CDR3 contains 21 residues. V dropped 0 bases and J dropped 3 bases, with 25 bases sitting between them. This TCR derives from a boy aged 5-17 years in good health and CMV-seronegative. This rearrangement joins TRBV9 to TRBJ2-6; possibly TRBD2 for D (5 bases). Input material: PBMCs. The CDR3 region is CASSVESGNSVGSFGANVLTF. CDR3 DNA: TGTGCCAGCAGCGTAGAATCCGGGAATTCTGTTGGTTCCTTTGGGGCCAACGTCCTGACTTTC.